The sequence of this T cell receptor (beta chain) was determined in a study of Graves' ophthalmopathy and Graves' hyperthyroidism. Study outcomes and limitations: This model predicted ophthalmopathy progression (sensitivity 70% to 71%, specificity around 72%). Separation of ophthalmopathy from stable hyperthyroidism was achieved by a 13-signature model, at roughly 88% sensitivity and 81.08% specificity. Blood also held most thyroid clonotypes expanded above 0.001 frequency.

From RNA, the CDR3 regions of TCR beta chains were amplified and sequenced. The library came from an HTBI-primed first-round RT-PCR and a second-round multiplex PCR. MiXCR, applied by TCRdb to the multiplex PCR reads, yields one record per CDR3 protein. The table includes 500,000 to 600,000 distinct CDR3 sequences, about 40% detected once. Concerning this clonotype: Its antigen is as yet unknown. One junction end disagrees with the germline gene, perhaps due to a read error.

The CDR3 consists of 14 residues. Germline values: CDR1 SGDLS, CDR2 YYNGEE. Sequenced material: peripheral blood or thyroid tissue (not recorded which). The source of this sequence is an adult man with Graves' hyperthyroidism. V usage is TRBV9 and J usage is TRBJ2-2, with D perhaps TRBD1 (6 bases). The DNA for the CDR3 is TGTGCCAACAGCGTAGGGGGTGGGACCGGGGAGCTGTTTTTT. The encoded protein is CANSVGGGTGELFF.